These 8 T cell receptor beta chains were all obtained from the same sample, sequenced in a study of blood T cell repertoires in COVID-19. Sequencing used immunoSEQ multiplex PCR; TCRdb keeps in-frame clones, though not all of them. The top ten clones hold about 3.5% of a sample with roughly 100,000 clones, 88% of them seen once. Material for sequencing was peripheral blood. The source is a human donor in a cohort sampled during active COVID-19.

This clone has a handful of counts. In nucleotides, the CDR3 is TGTGCCAGCAGCATCCGAGGGGGCTACACCTTC. Its translation: CASSIRGGYTF. V and J are TRBV12-3 or TRBV12-4 and TRBJ1-2, with no clear D. The CDR3 has 11 residues. The V end was cut by 6 bases, the J end by 8 bases, with 10 bases between.

This clone was picked up one time. The gene calls are TRBV5-6 and TRBJ2-7, with D possibly TRBD2 on 6 matching bases. CDR3 length equals 16 residues. CDR1 and CDR2 from the germline V gene are SGHDT and YYEEEE. With 5 bases removed from V and 3 bases from J, the gap between germline ends came to 21 bases. The CDR3 spells CASSSKGLRTYYEQYF. The CDR3 coding sequence is TGTGCCAGCAGTTCAAAGGGACTCCGGACCTACTACGAGCAGTACTTC.

This chain connects TRBV11-2 to TRBJ2-7; TRBD1 matches at 7 bases. V shed 5 bases and J 3 bases; nucleotides not matched to a gene: 13. The CDR3 length is 16 residues. CDR1 is SGHAT and CDR2 is FQNNGV in the germline V gene. The CDR3 loop is CASSVGLGQQLYEQYF. The CDR3 region has the DNA TGTGCCAGCAGCGTAGGGCTGGGACAGCAACTCTACGAGCAGTACTTC.

V usage is TRBV28 and J usage is TRBJ2-3; D uncertain. Trimming removed 3 bases at V and 11 bases at J, with 24 bases between. The germline CDR1 and CDR2 sequences are MDHEN and SYDVKM. The CDR3 length is 16 residues. CDR3 protein: CASSFRWLRSNTWQYF. The CDR3 region has the DNA TGTGCCAGCAGTTTTCGATGGTTGCGATCTAATACGTGGCAGTATTTT.

CDR3 in DNA: TGTGCCACCAGCAGAGATTTCTCGGGCAGGGTCGTCTACAATGAGCAGTTCTTC. This encodes CATSRDFSGRVVYNEQFF. This chain connects TRBV15 to TRBJ2-1; maybe TRBD1 (5 bases). The CDR3 length is 18 residues. Between the trimmed V and J ends, which lost 0 bases and 3 bases, there was a span of 18 bases. Germline V gene lookup returns CDR1 LNHNV and CDR2 YYDKDF (reference sequence).

The chain recombines TRBV5-1 with TRBJ2-5; possibly TRBD1 for D (6 bases). CDR1 and CDR2 (germline): SGHRS, YFSETQ. With 5 bases removed from V and 3 bases from J, the gap between germline ends came to 11 bases. The length of the CDR3 is 13 residues. CDR3 coding DNA: TGCGCCAGCAGTCGGGACACGGAAGAGACCCAGTACTTC. It is translated as CASSRDTEETQYF.

CDR3 loop: CASSSSGTADTDTQYF. In DNA form, the CDR3 reads TGTGCCAGCAGTTCTTCCGGGACTGCCGACACAGATACGCAGTATTTT. The chain links TRBV6-5 to TRBJ2-3, with a weak D call TRBD2 (6 bases). V gave up 4 bases and J gave up 2 bases, with 16 bases separating them. CDR3 length equals 16 residues. Germline lookup yields CDR1 MNHEY and CDR2 SVGAGI.

The chain couples TRBV6-5 to TRBJ2-7; 7 nucleotides agree with TRBD2. Trimming at V came to 6 bases and at J to 4 bases, leaving 3 bases not matched to a gene. Per the germline V gene, CDR1 is MNHEY and CDR2 is SVGAGI. The CDR3 consists of 12 residues. The chain's CDR3 is CASSRGVYEQYF. DNA for the CDR3: TGTGCCAGCAGCCGGGGGGTTTACGAGCAGTACTTC.